This paragraph covers one TCR beta chain sequence. Its target is not known. The data derive from a study of blood T cells in healthy people across ages. The study's findings and limits: Across the age range, TCR beta diversity per million T cells fell in a roughly linear way.

A second roughly 6 to 12 cycle PCR used barcoded and J-beta primers. TCRdb re-derived calls from the 5' RACE reads in MiXCR, one entry per CDR3 protein. The sample lists approximately 1,700,000 distinct CDR3 sequences; roughly two fifths were seen once. This TCR was sampled from a human donor in good health. The sequenced sample was blood.

CDR3 in amino acids: CSAPLGGGSTDTQYF. The CDR3 region has the DNA TGCAGTGCTCCCTTGGGCGGGGGAAGCACAGATACGCAGTATTTT. This rearrangement joins TRBV20-1 to TRBJ2-3, with TRBD2 matching 7 bases. There are 15 residues in the CDR3. Looked up from germline, CDR1 is DFQATT and CDR2 is SNEGSKA (reference sequence). The V and J ends lost 5 bases and 0 bases, in that order; junction bases with no gene match: 8.